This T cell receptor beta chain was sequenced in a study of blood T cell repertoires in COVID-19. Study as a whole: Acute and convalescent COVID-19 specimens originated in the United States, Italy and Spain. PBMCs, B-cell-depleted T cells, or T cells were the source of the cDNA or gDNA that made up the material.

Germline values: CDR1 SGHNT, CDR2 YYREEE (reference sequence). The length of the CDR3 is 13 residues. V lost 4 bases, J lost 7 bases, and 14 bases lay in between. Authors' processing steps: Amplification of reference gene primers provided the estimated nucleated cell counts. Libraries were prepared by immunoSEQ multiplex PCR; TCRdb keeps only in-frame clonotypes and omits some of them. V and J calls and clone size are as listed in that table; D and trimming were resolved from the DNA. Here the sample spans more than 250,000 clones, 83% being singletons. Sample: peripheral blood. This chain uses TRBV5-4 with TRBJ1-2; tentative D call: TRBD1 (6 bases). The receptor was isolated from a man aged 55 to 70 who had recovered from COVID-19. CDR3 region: CASSKDRSLGYTF. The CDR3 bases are TGTGCCAGCAGCAAGGACAGATCTCTTGGCTACACCTTC.